The 4 T cell receptor beta chains given below trace back to one sample, sequenced in a study of blood T cell repertoires in COVID-19. Assay: immunoSEQ multiplex PCR; the TCRdb copy retains only in-frame clones and omits some. The data contain roughly 100,000 clones, about 80% of them singletons. Material: peripheral blood. These receptors were obtained from a human donor in a cohort sampled during active COVID-19.

This rearrangement joins TRBV11-2 to TRBJ2-3, with a weak D call TRBD2 (6 bases). The CDR3 runs 14 residues. Germline V gives CDR1 SGHAT, CDR2 FQNNGV. V was shortened by 8 bases and J by 2 bases, with 14 bases between the two germline ends. CDR3 coding DNA: TGTGCCAGCGCCGCGGGGATACTCACAGATACGCAGTATTTT. It yields the protein CASAAGILTDTQYF.

The chain uses TRBV6-2 or TRBV6-3 and TRBJ1-1; 7 bases map to TRBD1. The CDR3 consists of 14 residues. Germline CDR1 and CDR2: MNHEY and SVGEGT. V trimming: 0 bases; J trimming: 5 bases; junction bases outside the gene matches: 3. The CDR3 loop is CASSYSAGGTEAFF. The CDR3 region has the DNA TGTGCCAGCAGTTACTCCGCAGGGGGGACTGAAGCTTTCTTT.

The chain couples TRBV5-6 to TRBJ1-5; unclear D gene. Germline assignment: CDR1 SGHDT and CDR2 YYEEEE. CDR3 length: 15 residues. V was trimmed by 0 bases and J by 6 bases, leaving 13 bases between them. CDR3 in DNA: TGTGCCAGCAGCTTGGCGGCCGGGGTTCCTCAGCCCCAGCATTTT. This translates into CASSLAAGVPQPQHF.

J is TRBJ2-5 and V is TRBV4-3; no reliable D call. This CDR3 region has 13 residues. CDR1 is LGHNA, CDR2 YSLEER, per germline. V shed 0 bases and J shed 5 bases, with 7 bases lying between them. CDR3 region: CASSQDVEETQYF. CDR3 nucleotides: TGCGCCAGCAGCCAAGACGTGGAGGAGACCCAGTACTTC.